This T cell receptor beta chain was observed in a study of cytomegalovirus exposure and HLA in healthy donors. Regarding this clone: Its specificity is not known.

Germline loops: CDR1 GTSNPN, CDR2 SVGIG (reference sequence). The V and J ends lost 7 bases and 2 bases respectively, with 26 bases between them. This CDR3 spans 17 amino acids. The study ran its PCR with 60 Vbeta and 13 Jbeta primers. Data came from immunoSEQ multiplex PCR; TCRdb stores just in-frame clones and leaves some out. The table lists tens of thousands of clones. General study results and limits: An apparent linkage of common viral pathogens to several of the most significant clusters emerged in a later analysis. Owing to their indistinguishability, certain V segments, notably TRBV6-2 and TRBV6-3, were excluded. Presence/absence analyses rested on an assumption that sequencing depth was roughly uniform across donors. A later analysis reportedly identified an Asian-associated ancestry cluster as carrying fewer N-insertions than the roughly 670-donor mean.

The chain couples TRBV30 to TRBJ1-1; D may be TRBD1 (5 bases). The clonotype originates from a man aged 40-49 years in good health and CMV-seropositive. The sample was PBMCs. The CDR3 here is CASDIIHPRGGNTEAFF. CDR3 DNA sequence: TGTGCCTCCGATATTATCCATCCACGGGGGGGAAACACTGAAGCTTTCTTT.